The 20 T cell receptor beta chains in this list originate from one sample, sequenced in a study of T cell repertoires in cytomegalovirus infection. MiXCR, applied by TCRdb to the reads, yields one record per CDR3 protein. Among approximately 200,000 distinct CDR3 sequences listed, 20% to 25% were seen once. What was sequenced was CD8+ T cells from PBMCs. The receptors were sampled from a human donor in good health (CMV status not recorded). Some clones in this sample may be carry-over from other donors' samples.

This clonotype showed up just once. This sequence joins TRBV20-1 and TRBJ2-3, with a possible D match to TRBD2 (6 bases). V lost 0 bases to trimming and J lost 8 bases, with 18 bases between them. From germline, CDR1 is DFQATT and CDR2 SNEGSKA (reference sequence). This CDR3 has 15 amino acids. The CDR3: CSAREPAGWKATQYF. The CDR3 DNA reads TGCAGTGCTAGAGAGCCGGCGGGGTGGAAAGCTACGCAGTATTTT.

This clonotype was seen repeatedly, ten times or more. At one end, the junction sequence differs from germline, possibly due to a read error. The V gene is TRBV5-1, the J gene TRBJ2-3, with D perhaps TRBD2 (6 bases). The CDR3 spans 14 residues. CDR1 SGHRS and CDR2 YFSETQ come from the germline V gene. The chain's CDR3 is CASSPGTSTDTQYF. The CDR3 DNA sequence: TGTGCCAGCAGCCCGGGGACTTCCACAGATACGCAGTATTTT.

The chain uses TRBV25-1 and TRBJ2-7; tentative D call: TRBD1 (6 bases). CDR1 and CDR2 from the germline V gene are MGHDK and SYGVNS. This CDR3 has 13 amino acids. V gave up 3 bases and J gave up 2 bases, with 8 bases separating them. Here the CDR3 reads CASSETGTYEQYF. The CDR3 nucleotides read TGTGCCAGCAGTGAGACAGGAACCTACGAGCAGTACTTC.

V gene TRBV29-1 combines with J gene TRBJ2-1, with unresolved D. The CDR3 extends over 10 amino acids. CDR1 is SQVTM and CDR2 is ANQGSEA in the germline V gene. The V gene lost 5 bases and the J gene lost 9 bases, with 8 bases spanning the gap. CDR3 region: CSVFAFEQFF. CDR3 bases: TGCAGCGTTTTTGCGTTTGAGCAGTTCTTC.

The chain has TRBV19 and TRBJ2-1; 8 bases are a match to TRBD2. The V and J ends lost 6 bases and 4 bases, in that order; junction bases with no gene match: 5. Germline V gives CDR1 LNHDA, CDR2 SQIVND (reference sequence). The CDR3 sequence is 14 residues long. The CDR3 spells CASRGRGAYNEQFF. CDR3 DNA: TGTGCCAGTAGAGGGCGGGGGGCTTACAATGAGCAGTTCTTC.

For this clonotype: The junction does not match germline at one end; this may be a read error. The CDR3 nucleotides read TGTGCCAGCAGTGAAGGTAGCGGGGCCTCCTACAATGAGCTGTTCTTC. It is translated as CASSEGSGASYNELFF. The genes are TRBV2 and TRBJ2-1, with 8 positions matching TRBD2. The CDR3 runs 16 residues. Germline CDR1 SNHLY, CDR2 FYNNEI.

The V and J genes are TRBV6-6 and TRBJ1-4; D may be TRBD1 (5 bases). The V end lost 5 bases, the J end lost 3 bases, and 16 bases lay between the germline ends. CDR3 length equals 16 residues. The V gene's germline CDR1 is MNHNY and CDR2 SVGAGI (reference sequence). CDR3 sequence: CASSPLGRRSNEKLFF. Here the CDR3 DNA reads TGTGCCAGCAGTCCACTGGGACGGAGATCTAATGAAAAACTGTTTTTT.

This clonotype was observed a few times. The chain uses TRBV6-5 and TRBJ2-2; D remains ambiguous. The V and J ends lost 6 bases and 0 bases respectively, with 5 bases between them. The CDR3 covers 13 residues. CDR1 is MNHEY, CDR2 SVGAGI, per germline. The CDR3 region is CASRAANTGELFF. The CDR3, as DNA: TGTGCCAGCAGGGCAGCGAACACCGGGGAGCTGTTTTTT.

Of note for this clonotype: This clone may be a read error of a much larger clone one base away. The rearrangement uses TRBV7-8 and TRBJ1-2; the match to TRBD1 covers 9 bases. The CDR3 is 19 amino acids. Germline CDR1 and CDR2: SGHVS and FQNEAQ. The CDR3 sequence is CASGLGVGGQGTGDYGYTF. CDR3 nucleotides: TGTGCCAGCGGCTTAGGAGTGGGGGGACAGGGTACGGGGGACTATGGCTACACCTTC.

V usage is TRBV5-4 and J usage is TRBJ2-4, with 11 bases matching TRBD1. The germline V gene has CDR1 SGHNT and CDR2 YYREEE (reference sequence). V shed 3 bases, J shed 10 bases, and the junction held 9 bases outside the gene matches. This CDR3 has 15 residues. Written as DNA, the CDR3 is TGTGCCAGCAGCTGGGGACAGGGGGATCTAAGGATTCAGTACTTC. The encoded protein is CASSWGQGDLRIQYF.

This chain joins TRBV12-3 or TRBV12-4 and TRBJ1-2; tentative D call: TRBD1 (6 bases). CDR3 length: 13 amino acids. Trimming cost V 3 bases and J 4 bases, with 9 bases left between them. The DNA of the CDR3 is TGTGCCAGCAGTTTGGCAGGGGCCTATGGCTACACCTTC. Amino acids: CASSLAGAYGYTF.

The chain has TRBV6-5 and TRBJ2-5; possible D gene TRBD1, 7 bases. The V end lost 10 bases, the J end lost 5 bases, and 17 bases lay between the germline ends. Germline-derived CDR1 and CDR2 are MNHEY and SVGAGI. The CDR3 has 13 amino acids. The DNA of the CDR3 is TGTGCCATTAGCAGGGGGGCCGTTGAGACCCAGTACTTC. Its protein product is CAISRGAVETQYF.

This sequence joins TRBV7-3 and TRBJ1-1, with TRBD1 identical over 8 bases. V lost 4 bases, J lost 0 bases, and 4 bases stayed unmatched. The V gene's germline CDR1 is SGHTA and CDR2 FQGTGA. CDR3 length: 15 amino acids. Here the CDR3 DNA reads TGTGCCAGCAGCTCAACAGGGGGGATGAACACTGAAGCTTTCTTT. It yields the protein CASSSTGGMNTEAFF.

This clonotype was seen repeatedly, ten times or more. This chain joins TRBV28 and TRBJ1-6, with D hard to call. CDR1 is MDHEN and CDR2 is SYDVKM in the germline V gene. The CDR3 extends over 15 amino acids. V shed 3 bases and J shed 9 bases, with 15 bases lying between them. The CDR3 nucleotides read TGTGCCAGCAGTTTCGGTCACGGACGGTCTTCACCCCTCCACTTT. It encodes CASSFGHGRSSPLHF. The full variable domain, rest sourced from reference TRBV28 and TRBJ1-6, is DVKVTQSSRYLVKRTGEKVFLECVQDMDHENMFWYRQDPGLGLRLIYFSYDVKMKEKGDIPEGYSVSREKKERFSLILESASTNQTSMYLCASSFGHGRSSPLHFGNGTRLTVT.

This clonotype appeared a few times. V gene TRBV5-4 combines with J gene TRBJ2-5, with a tentative D call TRBD1 (6 bases). V was trimmed by 4 bases and J by 1 base, leaving 17 bases between them. CDR1 is SGHNT and CDR2 is YYREEE in the germline V gene (reference sequence). The CDR3 contains 16 residues. CDR3 in amino acids: CASSPGKQGPQETQYF. CDR3 DNA sequence: TGTGCCAGCAGCCCCGGGAAACAGGGCCCCCAAGAGACCCAGTACTTC.

This clonotype was seen a few times. The chain combines TRBV19 with TRBJ2-1, with no clear D. Trimming left V 5 bases short and J 10 bases short, with 21 bases between. In germline, CDR1 is LNHDA, CDR2 SQIVND (reference sequence). The CDR3 spans 15 residues. As DNA, the CDR3 is TGTGCCAGTAGTGTAGGGTGGACGGGTAGGGAAGAGCAGTTCTTC. Amino acid sequence: CASSVGWTGREEQFF.

The gene calls are TRBV6-5 and TRBJ1-2; 7 bases map to TRBD1. With V trimmed by 5 bases and J by 6 bases, 12 bases remained unmatched. Germline CDR1 reads MNHEY; CDR2 reads SVGAGI. This CDR3 region has 15 residues. CDR3 sequence reads: CASSPTGDPPDGYTF. The CDR3 bases are TGTGCCAGCAGTCCCACAGGGGATCCACCGGATGGCTACACCTTC.

Points on this clonotype: One end of the junction varies from germline; a read error may be responsible. The chain links TRBV28 to TRBJ2-3; 8 nucleotides match TRBD2. The CDR3 spans 17 residues. Germline CDR1 and CDR2: MDHEN and SYDVKM. CDR3 in amino acids: CASSPLGRGASTDTRYF. The CDR3 DNA is TGTGCCAGCAGTCCACTCGGGCGGGGGGCTAGCACAGATACGCGGTATTTT.

This clonotype was found a few times. V usage is TRBV7-6 and J usage is TRBJ2-7; D possibly uses TRBD1 or TRBD2 (5 bases each). Trimming cost V 8 bases and J 0 bases, with 11 bases left between them. Germline V lookup: CDR1 SGHVS, CDR2 FNYEAQ. The CDR3 contains 13 residues. The CDR3 nucleotides read TGTGCCAGCGGGACCGCGAGCTCCTACGAGCAGTACTTC. Protein: CASGTASSYEQYF.

Many counts were recorded for this clonotype. This chain connects TRBV7-8 to TRBJ2-4; 7 bases line up with TRBD2. The CDR3 extends over 17 amino acids. Germline CDR1 is SGHVS and CDR2 is FQNEAQ. Trimming removed 5 bases from V and 4 bases from J; junction bases left unmatched: 14. The CDR3 protein is CASSERNGGGIKNIQYF. CDR3 DNA sequence: TGTGCCAGCAGCGAAAGGAACGGCGGGGGTATAAAAAACATTCAGTACTTC.